A single sample is the source of the 3 T cell receptor beta chains below, sequenced in a study of T-cell reconstitution after alpha-beta-depleted transplantation in children. As it was prepared, the TCRbeta library received unique molecular identifiers. MiXCR, run by TCRdb on the PCR reads, gives a single entry per CDR3 protein. The sample includes about 400,000 distinct CDR3 sequences, roughly 22% of them seen just once. The sample consisted of PBMCs from the stem cell graft donor, taken from the stem cell graft. Source of these receptors: a human donor who donated a stem cell graft to a child with acute myeloid leukemia.

The chain joins TRBV6-2 or TRBV6-3 to TRBJ2-7; D perhaps matches TRBD1 (6 bases). This CDR3 region has 15 residues. Trimming left V 5 bases short and J 1 base short, with 15 bases between. Germline V CDR1 and CDR2: MNHEY, SVGEGT. CDR3 residues: CASSPTTGFSYEQYF. CDR3 DNA: TGTGCCAGCAGTCCTACCACAGGGTTTTCCTACGAGCAGTACTTC.

V and J are TRBV24-1 and TRBJ2-2; D may be TRBD2 (6 bases). CDR1 is KGHDR, CDR2 SFDVKD, per germline. The CDR3 has 15 residues. The ends were cut back, 6 bases at V and 6 bases at J, with 16 bases in the middle. The CDR3 DNA reads TGTGCCACCAGTTTTCCCCGGGAGCAGGCCGGGGAGCTGTTTTTT. Encoded protein: CATSFPREQAGELFF.

This clonotype was counted between two and nine times. J is TRBJ2-3 and V is TRBV10-3; 15 bases fit TRBD2. V shed 2 bases and J 4 bases; nucleotides not matched to a gene: 1. This CDR3 spans 16 amino acids. From germline, CDR1 is ENHRY and CDR2 SYGVKD. The CDR3 reads CAISEGLAGGADTQYF. CDR3 nucleotide sequence: TGTGCCATCAGTGAGGGACTAGCGGGAGGGGCAGATACGCAGTATTTT.